This record covers a single T cell receptor beta chain. This entry belongs to a study of T cell changes during pregnancy in multiple sclerosis. The repertoire was sequenced with immunoSEQ multiplex PCR; TCRdb's copy has only in-frame clones and lacks some. The sample holds about 39,000 clones; approximately 94% are singletons and the top ten take approximately 0.36%. The germline gives CDR1 LNHDA, CDR2 SQIVND (reference sequence). This CDR3 contains 16 residues. V lost 4 bases and J lost 2, with 17 bases in between. The sequences come from CD4+ T cells from peripheral blood mononuclear cells, collected after pregnancy. The chain links TRBV19 to TRBJ1-2; unclear D gene. The TCR originated in a female donor with multiple sclerosis, enrolled in a pregnancy study. CDR3 sequence: CASSTIDPPGNYGYTF. The CDR3 DNA is TGTGCCAGTAGTACCATAGACCCTCCGGGAAACTATGGCTACACCTTC.